What follows describes a single T cell receptor (beta chain). Its antigen is still unknown. This entry belongs to a study of cytomegalovirus exposure and HLA in healthy donors. Findings of the study overall: In vitro data verified a few CMV-associated chains as specific for CMV antigens.

Germline V lookup: CDR1 MNHNS, CDR2 SASEGT. The CDR3 is 12 amino acids. Trimming removed 7 bases at V and 6 bases at J, with 13 bases between. The study ran its PCR with 60 Vbeta and 13 Jbeta primers. The repertoire was sequenced with immunoSEQ multiplex PCR; TCRdb's copy has only in-frame clones and lacks some. In the table there are roughly 120,000 clones, approximately 80% of which are singletons. The clonotype was recovered from a man between 45 and 60 years old in good health and CMV-seronegative. The chain couples TRBV6-1 to TRBJ2-7; the D is unclear. The sample taken for sequencing was PBMCs. Here the CDR3 DNA reads TGTGCCAGCACCGAACGAGGAATCGAGCAGTACTTC. Protein product: CASTERGIEQYF.